Sequencing of this T cell receptor beta chain was carried out in a study of T-cell memory formation after mild COVID-19. Looking at the study overall: Largely donor-specific sequence clusters came from two donors. Points from the study as a whole: Memory sampled before infection contained some responding clones, suggesting cross-reactive memory joined. Nothing showed for sure that second-wave clones peaking on day 37 were SARS-CoV-2 specific.

This CDR3 comprises 15 residues. Trimming removed 1 base from V and 6 bases from J, with 13 bases in between. TCRdb re-derived calls from the 5' RACE reads in MiXCR, one entry per CDR3 protein. The sample gives about 320,000 distinct CDR3 sequences, 14% of which show up once; under 25% is in the top ten. Points on this clonotype: Its cognate antigen is unknown.

The chain combines TRBV12-3 or TRBV12-4 with TRBJ2-1; a weak D match, TRBD1 (6 bases). This TCR was recovered from a man aged 18 to 30 who had mild COVID-19 (a few samples of this study predate the infection). Cell type and time point are not known. Sequenced sample: PBMCs or a T cell subset sorted from them (not recorded which). This CDR3 is CASSLGQAGVNEQFF. DNA for the CDR3: TGTGCCAGCAGTTTAGGTCAGGCAGGGGTCAATGAGCAGTTCTTC.